Presented here are 5 T cell receptor beta chains from one specimen sequenced in a study of blood T cell repertoires in COVID-19. Sequencing was performed with immunoSEQ multiplex PCR; in TCRdb, only in-frame clones are kept and a portion is missing. The sample yields 200,000 to 250,000 clones, approximately 84% seen once. Sequenced material: peripheral blood. These receptors came from a woman aged 80 or older with COVID-19, enrolled during active disease.

The gene calls are TRBV18 and TRBJ2-3, with TRBD1 as a possible D gene (6 bases). There are 14 residues in the CDR3. Per germline, CDR1 KGHSH and CDR2 LQKENI. V was trimmed by 0 bases and J by 6 bases, leaving 10 bases between them. Written as DNA, the CDR3 is TGTGCCAGCTCACCACCGTCCCAGGGGGATACGCAGTATTTT. Translation: CASSPPSQGDTQYF.

This chain uses TRBV19 with TRBJ1-5, with TRBD1 identical over 8 bases. The CDR3 is 15 residues long. Germline V gene sequence: CDR1 LNHDA, CDR2 SQIVND (reference sequence). Trimming took 11 bases from V and 1 from J; bases not matched to a gene: 10. In DNA form, the CDR3 reads TGTGCCGCTGCGCCTCAGGGGGCAAGCAATCAGCCCCAGCATTTT. Translation gives CAAAPQGASNQPQHF.

V is TRBV18 and J is TRBJ1-5, with D uncertain. Trimming shortened V by 2 bases and J by 2 bases, and 10 bases separated the two germline ends. The CDR3 is 15 residues long. The V gene's germline CDR1 is KGHSH and CDR2 LQKENI. The CDR3 region has the DNA TGTGCCAGCTCACCAGGGAACGGGGGCAATCAGCCCCAGCATTTT. Translation: CASSPGNGGNQPQHF.

The gene calls are TRBV2 and TRBJ1-2, with D unclear. Deletions cut 6 bases from V and 5 bases from J, with 16 bases between. The CDR3 loop spans 14 amino acids. Per germline, CDR1 SNHLY and CDR2 FYNNEI. CDR3 protein: CASRPESTLYGYTF. DNA for the CDR3: TGTGCCAGCAGGCCCGAGTCGACACTTTATGGCTACACCTTC.

The chain couples TRBV7-9 to TRBJ2-3; 13 bases map to TRBD2. V trimming: 5 bases; J trimming: 2 bases; junction bases outside the gene matches: 4. Germline-derived CDR1 and CDR2 are SEHNR and FQNEAQ (reference sequence). This CDR3 contains 16 residues. CDR3 residues: CASSGGLAGATDTQYF. The CDR3 DNA follows: TGTGCCAGCAGCGGCGGACTAGCGGGAGCCACAGATACGCAGTATTTT.